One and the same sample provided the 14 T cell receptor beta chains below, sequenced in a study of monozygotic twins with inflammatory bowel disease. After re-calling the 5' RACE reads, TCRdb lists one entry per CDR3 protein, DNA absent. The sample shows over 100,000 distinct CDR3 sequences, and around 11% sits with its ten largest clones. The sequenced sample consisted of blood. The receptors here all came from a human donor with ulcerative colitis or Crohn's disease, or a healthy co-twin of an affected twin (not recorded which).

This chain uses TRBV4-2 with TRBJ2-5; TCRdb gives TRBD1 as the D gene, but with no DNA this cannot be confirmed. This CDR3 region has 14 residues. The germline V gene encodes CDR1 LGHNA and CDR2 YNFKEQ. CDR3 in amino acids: CASSQDRQGETQYF.

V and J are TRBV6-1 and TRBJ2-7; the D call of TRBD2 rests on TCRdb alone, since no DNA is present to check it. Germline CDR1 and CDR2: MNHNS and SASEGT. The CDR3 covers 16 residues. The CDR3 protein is CASSEGYGPATYEQYF.

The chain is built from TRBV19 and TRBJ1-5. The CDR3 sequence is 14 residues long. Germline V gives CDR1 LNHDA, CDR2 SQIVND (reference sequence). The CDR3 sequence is CASSLGWIGDPQHF.

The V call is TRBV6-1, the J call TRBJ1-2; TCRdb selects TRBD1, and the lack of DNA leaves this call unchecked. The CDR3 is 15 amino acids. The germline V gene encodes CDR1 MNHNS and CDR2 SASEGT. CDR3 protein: CASRDRQGEGYGYTF.

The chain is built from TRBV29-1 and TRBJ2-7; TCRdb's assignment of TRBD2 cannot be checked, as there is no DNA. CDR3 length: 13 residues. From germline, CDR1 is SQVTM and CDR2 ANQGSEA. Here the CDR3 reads CAYGGVDTYEQYF.

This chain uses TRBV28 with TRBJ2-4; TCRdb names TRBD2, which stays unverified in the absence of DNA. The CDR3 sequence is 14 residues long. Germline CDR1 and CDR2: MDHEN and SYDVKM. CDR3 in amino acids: CASSLIPGLNIQYF.

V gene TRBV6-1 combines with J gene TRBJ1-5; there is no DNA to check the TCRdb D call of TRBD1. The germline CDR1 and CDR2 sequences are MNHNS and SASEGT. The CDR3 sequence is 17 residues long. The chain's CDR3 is CASSEAWGEQLDQPQHF.

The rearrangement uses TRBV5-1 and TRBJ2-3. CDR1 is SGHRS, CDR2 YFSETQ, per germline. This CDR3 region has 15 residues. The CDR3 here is CASSLVAASTDTQYF.

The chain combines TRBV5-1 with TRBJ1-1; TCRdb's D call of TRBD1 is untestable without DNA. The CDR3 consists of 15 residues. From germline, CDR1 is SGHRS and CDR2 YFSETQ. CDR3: CASSYAGTGNTEAFF.

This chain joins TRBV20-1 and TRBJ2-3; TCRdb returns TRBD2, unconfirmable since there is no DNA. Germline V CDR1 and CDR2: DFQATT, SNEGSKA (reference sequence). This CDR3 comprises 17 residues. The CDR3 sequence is CSARGWLAGENTDTQYF.

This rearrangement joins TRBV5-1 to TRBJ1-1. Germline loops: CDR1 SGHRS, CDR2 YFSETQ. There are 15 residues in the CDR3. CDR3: CASSLESGLNTEAFF.

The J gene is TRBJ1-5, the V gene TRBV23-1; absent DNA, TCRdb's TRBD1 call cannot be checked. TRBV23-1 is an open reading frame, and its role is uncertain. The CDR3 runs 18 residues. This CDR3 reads CASRRQISQYRGNQPQHF.

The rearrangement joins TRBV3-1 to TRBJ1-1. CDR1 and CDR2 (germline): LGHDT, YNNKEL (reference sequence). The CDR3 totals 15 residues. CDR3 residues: CASSRLPHVNTEAFF.

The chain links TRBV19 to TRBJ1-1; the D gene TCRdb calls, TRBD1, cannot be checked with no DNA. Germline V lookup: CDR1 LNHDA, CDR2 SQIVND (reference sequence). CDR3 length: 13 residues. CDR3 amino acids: CASSRQGGTEAFF.